This T cell receptor beta chain was recovered during a study of cytomegalovirus exposure and HLA in healthy donors. The sample holds a few counts of this clone. PCR involved 60 Vbeta and 13 Jbeta primers. TCRdb's table, derived via immunoSEQ multiplex PCR, lists solely in-frame clones and lacks some. The data contain around 180,000 clones, approximately 80% of them seen just once; the ten biggest clones take up around 1%. There are 18 residues in the CDR3. The V gene end was trimmed by 0 bases and the J gene end by 5 bases; junction bases not matched to a gene: 15. CDR1 is LGHNA, CDR2 YSLEER, per germline.

Sequenced material: PBMCs. The rearrangement links TRBV4-3 to TRBJ1-2; TRBD1 aligns across 7 bases. This receptor was obtained from a woman aged 35 to 49 in good health and CMV-seronegative. The CDR3, as DNA: TGCGCCAGCAGCCAAGAGGCGGCTGGTGTTGACAGGGTTTATGGCTACACCTTC. Amino acids: CASSQEAAGVDRVYGYTF.